The text below deals with one T cell receptor (beta chain). Its ends do not fully match the called genes, so a read error is possible. Any history of autoimmune disease or systemic immunosuppression disqualified patients. The timepoints at which blood was sampled were baseline, cycle 4 day 1, and cycle 7 day 1. This sample was taken from a study of OX40 agonist ivuxolimab in advanced cancers. Study information: All patients had ivuxolimab intravenously every 2 weeks at 0.01 to 10 mg/kg. The study reported partial responses in three patients: one hepatocellular carcinoma, two cutaneous melanoma.

This CDR3 is built from 12 residues. CDR1 SGHRS and CDR2 YFSETQ come from the germline V gene. TCRdb's table, derived via immunoSEQ multiplex PCR, lists solely in-frame clones and lacks some. The sample comprises 60,000 to 80,000 clones, 75% to 90% of which are singletons, and around 8.2% rests with the top ten. The material sequenced was CD4+ or CD8+ T cells sorted from blood, taken in a trial of the OX40 agonist ivuxolimab. This clonotype was sampled from an adult with an advanced solid tumor such as melanoma, head and neck, liver or kidney cancer. The V and J genes are TRBV5-1 and TRBJ1-2; D gene unclear. The CDR3 DNA reads as TGCGCCAGCAGCTTGAGAAAGTCGGAAGAGATCTTC. It codes for CASSLRKSEEIF.